This is a list of T cell receptor beta chains from one sample in a study of T cell repertoires in cytomegalovirus infection. Their antigen targets remain unknown. TCRdb re-analysed the reads in MiXCR, keeping a single row per CDR3 protein. The repertoire holds about 89,000 distinct CDR3 sequences, with approximately 30% as singletons. The source was CD8+ T cells from cultured PBMCs, collected from culture after CMV antigen stimulation. The receptors were gathered from a human donor in good health (CMV status not recorded). Some clones in this sample may be carry-over from other donors' samples. The CDR3 runs from the conserved cysteine through the conserved F or W. A D gene is named only where the DNA matches it firmly. Not every row has a clone size; where given, it reads once, few, many or a size class.

V gene	CDR3 length	D gene	J gene	clone size	CDR3 protein	CDR3 DNA
TRBV7-2	15	-	TRBJ1-6	-	CASSSVGGRGSPLHF	TGTGCCAGCAGCTCAGTCGGGGGGCGGGGTTCACCCCTCCACTTT
TRBV27	15	-	TRBJ2-7	-	CASSLIWGGRYEQYF	TGTGCCAGCAGTTTAATCTGGGGGGGCCGGTACGAGCAGTACTTC
TRBV11-2	14	TRBD1	TRBJ1-2	many	CASSLTGANYGYTF	TGTGCCAGCAGCTTAACAGGGGCTAACTATGGCTACACCTTC
TRBV7-9	14	-	TRBJ2-4	once	CASSLEQDGYIQYF	TGTGCCAGCAGCTTAGAGCAGGATGGATACATTCAGTACTTC
TRBV5-4	15	-	TRBJ2-7	-	CASSLDTGTPYEQYF	TGTGCCAGCAGCTTGGATACGGGCACCCCTTACGAGCAGTACTTC
TRBV2	15	-	TRBJ1-2	few	CASISYAWEVDGYTF	TGTGCCAGCATCTCGTACGCTTGGGAGGTCGATGGCTACACCTTC
TRBV12-3/TRBV12-4	12	TRBD1	TRBJ2-5	few	CASRDREETQYF	TGTGCCAGCAGGGACAGGGAAGAGACCCAGTACTTC
TRBV7-6	15	TRBD1	TRBJ2-3	-	CASSLVTGGSDTQYF	TGTGCCAGCAGCCTGGTTACAGGGGGTTCAGATACGCAGTATTTT
TRBV4-1	15	TRBD2	TRBJ2-3	-	CASSQGDYLTDTQYF	TGCGCCAGCAGCCAAGGGGACTACCTCACAGATACGCAGTATTTT
TRBV24-1	13	TRBD1	TRBJ1-2	-	CATSETGAYGYTF	TGTGCCACCAGTGAGACAGGGGCTTATGGCTACACCTTC
TRBV5-6	14	-	TRBJ1-6	-	CASSLGRSGSPLHF	TGTGCCAGCAGCTTGGGCCGTTCGGGCTCACCCCTCCACTTT
TRBV24-1	16	-	TRBJ2-1	-	CATSDQGPLNYNEQFF	TGTGCCACCAGTGACCAGGGTCCCCTTAATTACAATGAGCAGTTCTTC
TRBV28	15	-	TRBJ1-2	few	CASSLGGTFNYGYTF	TGTGCCAGCAGTTTAGGCGGCACTTTCAACTATGGCTACACCTTC
TRBV12-3/TRBV12-4	15	-	TRBJ1-5	-	CASSFTGFSNQPQHF	TGTGCCAGCAGTTTTACAGGGTTTAGCAATCAGCCCCAGCATTTT
TRBV5-1	16	TRBD1	TRBJ2-1	-	CASSRTGGFPYNEQFF	TGCGCCAGCAGCAGGACAGGGGGCTTCCCCTACAATGAGCAGTTCTTC
TRBV28	14	TRBD1	TRBJ2-7	-	CASRVTQGAHEQYF	TGTGCCAGCAGGGTCACACAGGGGGCCCACGAGCAGTACTTC
TRBV7-2	16	TRBD1	TRBJ2-2	few	CASSPGQGLNTGELFF	TGTGCCAGCAGCCCGGGACAGGGGTTGAACACCGGGGAGCTGTTTTTT
TRBV19	16	TRBD2	TRBJ2-1	few	CASSTSGIYTYNEQFF	TGTGCCAGTAGTACTAGCGGGATCTATACCTACAATGAGCAGTTCTTC
TRBV7-8	14	-	TRBJ2-7	many	CASSPRGPSYEQYF	TGTGCCAGCAGCCCCCGGGGGCCTTCCTACGAGCAGTACTTC
TRBV10-3	15	-	TRBJ1-4	many	CAISRVQGLREKLFF	TGTGCCATCAGCCGAGTGCAAGGGTTAAGGGAAAAACTGTTTTTT
TRBV27	15	TRBD2	TRBJ2-1	once	CASSSSGGVGREQFF	TGTGCCAGCAGTTCTAGCGGGGGGGTCGGGAGGGAGCAGTTCTTC
TRBV28	15	-	TRBJ1-6	-	CASRETGASNSPLHF	TGTGCCAGCAGAGAAACGGGGGCATCTAATTCACCCCTCCACTTT
TRBV29-1	16	TRBD2	TRBJ2-2	-	CSVGTSGGTNTGELFF	TGCAGCGTTGGGACTAGCGGGGGAACGAACACCGGGGAGCTGTTTTTT
TRBV5-6	16	TRBD2	TRBJ2-3	many	CASSLASGGITDTQYF	TGTGCCAGCAGCTTGGCTAGCGGGGGGATCACAGATACGCAGTATTTT
TRBV7-3	12	-	TRBJ2-1	few	CASSPAGNEQFF	TGTGCCAGCAGCCCCGCGGGCAATGAGCAGTTCTTC
TRBV2	18	-	TRBJ2-6	-	CASSDRRKFSSGANVLTF	TGTGCCAGCAGTGATAGAAGGAAATTTAGCTCTGGGGCCAACGTCCTGACTTTC
TRBV20-1	13	-	TRBJ1-2	many	CSASPGQNYGYTF	TGCAGTGCTAGCCCCGGACAGAACTATGGCTACACCTTC
TRBV20-1	17	TRBD2	TRBJ2-2	-	CSARDLKTSGNTGELFF	TGCAGTGCTAGAGACCTCAAGACTAGCGGGAACACCGGGGAGCTGTTTTTT
TRBV12-3/TRBV12-4	17	-	TRBJ2-2	many	CASSSYSGDPYTGELFF	TGTGCCAGCAGCTCCTATTCGGGGGACCCGTATACCGGGGAGCTGTTTTTT
TRBV19	15	TRBD1	TRBJ2-7	few	CASQAGTGILYEQYF	TGTGCCAGTCAAGCCGGGACAGGGATCCTCTACGAGCAGTACTTC
TRBV7-8	19	TRBD2	TRBJ2-1	-	CASSLAFRTSGGVHNEQFF	TGTGCCAGCAGCTTAGCGTTCCGGACTAGCGGGGGGGTCCACAATGAGCAGTTCTTC
TRBV4-1	17	TRBD2	TRBJ2-1	-	CASSPSGGAVLAHEQFF	TGCGCCAGCAGCCCCAGCGGGGGGGCGGTTTTGGCTCATGAGCAGTTCTTC
TRBV4-1	18	TRBD2	TRBJ2-6	-	CASSQVPSGGAGANVLTF	TGTGCCAGCAGCCAAGTCCCTAGCGGGGGGGCTGGGGCCAACGTCCTGACTTTC
TRBV25-1	16	-	TRBJ2-3	-	CASSEWGEGLGDTQYF	TGTGCCAGCAGTGAATGGGGCGAGGGGTTGGGAGATACGCAGTATTTT
TRBV6-5	19	-	TRBJ2-6	many	CASSYFPGTPLGGANVLTF	TGTGCCAGCAGTTACTTCCCCGGGACACCTCTTGGCGGGGCCAACGTCCTGACTTTC
TRBV20-1	16	TRBD2	TRBJ2-7	-	CSASYDLAGSSYEQYF	TGCAGTGCTTCTTACGACTTAGCGGGGAGCTCCTACGAGCAGTACTTC
TRBV27	15	-	TRBJ1-3	-	CASSLGFPAGNTIYF	TGTGCCAGCAGTTTGGGCTTTCCCGCTGGAAACACCATATATTTT
TRBV4-2	16	TRBD1	TRBJ1-3	few	CASSQEDRGSGNTIYF	TGTGCCAGCAGCCAAGAGGACAGGGGCTCTGGAAACACCATATATTTT
TRBV20-1	15	TRBD1	TRBJ1-2	few	CSARDWGQGTYGYTF	TGCAGTGCTAGAGATTGGGGACAGGGGACCTATGGCTACACCTTC
TRBV6-5	16	TRBD1	TRBJ2-7	few	CASRLRPGGLAGEQYF	TGTGCCAGCAGATTACGACCAGGGGGCCTCGCTGGCGAGCAGTACTTC
TRBV5-6	16	TRBD2	TRBJ2-7	few	CASSLVGEGRRYEQYF	TGTGCCAGCAGCTTGGTGGGGGAGGGGCGCCGCTACGAGCAGTACTTC
TRBV12-3/TRBV12-4	19	-	TRBJ2-4	many	CASSFIDRVGTIAKNIQYF	TGTGCCAGCAGTTTCATCGACAGGGTGGGGACTATAGCCAAAAACATTCAGTACTTC
TRBV7-2	15	-	TRBJ2-1	many	CASSLLGSSYNEQFF	TGTGCCAGCAGCTTACTGGGGAGCTCCTACAATGAGCAGTTCTTC
TRBV2	14	-	TRBJ1-1	many	CASSATLGETEAFF	TGTGCCAGCAGTGCAACCTTGGGAGAAACTGAAGCTTTCTTT
TRBV7-6	15	TRBD2	TRBJ2-5	many	CASSLTRGVGETQYF	TGTGCCAGCAGCTTAACGCGGGGGGTGGGAGAGACCCAGTACTTC
TRBV18	14	-	TRBJ2-5	many	CASSERQTQETQYF	TGTGCCAGCTCCGAGCGGCAGACCCAAGAGACCCAGTACTTC
TRBV20-1	17	TRBD2	TRBJ2-3	-	CSTPTILAGATTDTQYF	TGCAGCACCCCGACGATACTAGCGGGGGCCACCACAGATACGCAGTATTTT
TRBV12-3/TRBV12-4	14	TRBD1	TRBJ2-3	-	CASGTTGVPDTQYF	TGTGCCAGCGGAACCACAGGGGTGCCGGATACGCAGTATTTT
TRBV2	15	-	TRBJ2-5	few	CASSEGRQNQETQYF	TGTGCCAGCAGTGAAGGAAGGCAGAACCAAGAGACCCAGTACTTC